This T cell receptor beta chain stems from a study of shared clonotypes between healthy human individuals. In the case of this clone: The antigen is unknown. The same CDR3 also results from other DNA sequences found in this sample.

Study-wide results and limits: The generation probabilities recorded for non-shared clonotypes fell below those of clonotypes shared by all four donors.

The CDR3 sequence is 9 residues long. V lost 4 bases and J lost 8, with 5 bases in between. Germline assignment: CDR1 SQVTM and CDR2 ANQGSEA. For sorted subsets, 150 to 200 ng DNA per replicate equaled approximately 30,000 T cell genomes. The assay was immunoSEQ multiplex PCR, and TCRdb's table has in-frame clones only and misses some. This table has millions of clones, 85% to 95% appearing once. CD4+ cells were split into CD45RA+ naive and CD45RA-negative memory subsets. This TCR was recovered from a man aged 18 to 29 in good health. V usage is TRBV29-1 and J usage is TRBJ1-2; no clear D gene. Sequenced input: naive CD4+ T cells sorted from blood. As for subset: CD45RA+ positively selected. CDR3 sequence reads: CSVGAGYTF. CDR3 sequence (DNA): TGCAGCGTTGGGGCGGGCTACACCTTC.